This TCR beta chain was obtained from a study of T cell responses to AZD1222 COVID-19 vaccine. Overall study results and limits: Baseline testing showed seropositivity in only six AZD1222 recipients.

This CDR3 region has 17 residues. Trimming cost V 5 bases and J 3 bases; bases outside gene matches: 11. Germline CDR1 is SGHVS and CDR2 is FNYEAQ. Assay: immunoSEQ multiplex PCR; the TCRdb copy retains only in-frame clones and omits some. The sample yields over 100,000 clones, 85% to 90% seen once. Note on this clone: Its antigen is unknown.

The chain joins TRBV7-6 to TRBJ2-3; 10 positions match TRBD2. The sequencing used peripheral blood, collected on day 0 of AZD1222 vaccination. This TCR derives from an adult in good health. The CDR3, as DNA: TGTGCCAGCAGCCCTAAGCGGGGGGGGCTGAATACAGATACGCAGTATTTT. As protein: CASSPKRGGLNTDTQYF.